Listed below are T cell receptor beta chains from one sample, sequenced in a study of shared clonotypes between healthy human individuals. Profiling relied on immunoSEQ multiplex PCR, and the TCRdb table lists in-frame clones only, not all of them. The repertoire consists of approximately 1,000,000 clones, with 77% occurring once and the leading ten covering 0.85% to 1%. The sample taken for sequencing was memory CD4+ T cells from PBMCs. The receptors were sampled from a man aged 18 to 29 in good health. Some clones in this sample may be carry-over from other donors' samples. The conserved cysteine and the conserved F or W are not part of the CDR3 here. A clone size is listed for some rows: how often the clone was seen (once, few, many), or a class if it is expanded.

TRBJ2-1	TRBV10-3	NA	AIRAAGRERNEQF
TRBJ2-7	TRBV5-4	NA	ASSPEGDRASYEQY
TRBJ1-1	TRBV2	NA	ASSYTTGKNTEAF
TRBJ2-2	TRBV18	NA	ASSLSGRATGELF
TRBJ1-4	TRBV25-1	NA	ASSPQGGDQGEKLF
TRBJ2-5	TRBV25-1	NA	ASSDSRGFQETQY
TRBJ2-7	TRBV28	NA	ASNSPGAASSYEQY
TRBJ1-1	TRBV20-1	few	SAGGNTEAF
TRBJ2-2	TRBV11-2	NA	ASSLGLADTGELF
TRBJ2-5	TRBV2	once	ADHLDTGGQETQY
TRBJ2-7	TRBV5-1	NA	ASSLTGLRSYEQY
TRBJ1-1	TRBV18	NA	ASSLTGQGATEAF
TRBJ1-1	TRBV7-3	NA	ASSPGTEGTEAF
TRBJ2-7	TRBV29-1	NA	SGTGGGSYEQY
TRBJ1-5	TRBV6-5	once	ASSDRQGNQPQH
TRBJ2-2	TRBV5-1	NA	ASSLAVGDLSGELF
TRBJ2-2	TRBV6-5	NA	ASSYLAGGPWELF
TRBJ2-2	TRBV6-5	once	ASSYYPGSGTGELF
TRBJ2-7	TRBV15	NA	ATGGAGNYEQY
TRBJ1-1	TRBV9	once	ASSVGTETEAF
TRBJ2-3	TRBV9	NA	ASSSQALASNTQY
TRBJ2-7	TRBV28	NA	ASSYSGISYEQY
TRBJ2-3	TRBV5-6	NA	ASSMTGPSDTQY
TRBJ2-1	TRBV9	once	ASSVLGTSGYNEQF
TRBJ2-3	TRBV11-3	NA	ASSLGQGVTDTQY
TRBJ2-2	TRBV10-1	many	ASSYGQGNTGELF
TRBJ2-3	TRBV4-3	NA	ASSQRQGFGSDTQY
TRBJ2-5	TRBV7-6	NA	ASKVGEETQY
TRBJ1-2	TRBV9	once	ASSSKSGNYGYT
TRBJ2-2	TRBV11-3	NA	ASRVGTSTGELF
TRBJ1-5	TRBV27	NA	ASGRTALNQPQH
TRBJ2-7	TRBV28	NA	ASSLRPGQGKYEQY
TRBJ2-7	TRBV7-6	NA	ASLFGTDCHEQY
TRBJ2-3	TRBV5-6	many	ASGPRTSGRVPQY
TRBJ2-7	TRBV7-9	once	ASSRGGLLEQY
TRBJ1-4	TRBV5-4	many	ASSLGGGQLF
TRBJ1-2	TRBV7-9	NA	ASSLVTREEVRGYT
TRBJ2-1	TRBV27	NA	ASSSYSGRVIGAYNEQF
TRBJ1-2	TRBV7-9	few	ASSLQGRDYGYT
TRBJ2-7	TRBV28	NA	ASSPGQSNEQY
TRBJ2-5	TRBV7-3	once	ASSLTGGRRETQY
TRBJ2-5	TRBV28	NA	ASMGQKQETQY
TRBJ2-1	TRBV7-9	NA	ASSGTSGAYNEQF
TRBJ2-1	TRBV12-5	NA	ASGTTFRTSGSSNEQF
TRBJ2-3	TRBV9	NA	ASSPPGGGYTDTQY
TRBJ2-7	TRBV4-1	few	ASSLDGSYEQY
TRBJ1-2	TRBV2	NA	ASSDRARYGYT
TRBJ2-1	TRBV10-3	NA	AISEPKGLAGGPRNEQF
TRBJ2-2	TRBV19	NA	ASSRVSGSSGELF
TRBJ2-3	TRBV9	NA	ASSVSTGRTDTQY
TRBJ1-4	TRBV11-1	NA	ASSLAPTNEKLF
TRBJ1-2	TRBV28	NA	ASSFSRYGYT
TRBJ1-2	TRBV28	NA	ASSPPSYYGYT
TRBJ1-2	TRBV5-1	NA	ASSFDSNYGYT
TRBJ2-3	TRBV28	NA	ASSLQPLYTQY
TRBJ2-5	TRBV5-1	few	ASSLGQGKVTQY
TRBJ2-7	TRBV9	NA	ASSVTSYSSGTYEQY
TRBJ2-1	TRBV18	NA	ASSKQAGAPQNLNEQF
TRBJ2-5	TRBV11-3	NA	ASSNGLVAQQDQY
TRBJ2-5	TRBV5-4	NA	ASSLRLAEQETQY